The 10 T cell receptor beta chains below all came from one sample that was sequenced in a study of blood T cell repertoires in COVID-19. Libraries were prepared by immunoSEQ multiplex PCR; TCRdb keeps only in-frame clonotypes and omits some of them. Of 200,000 to 250,000 clones in the sample, 80% to 85% were seen once. Material for sequencing was peripheral blood. The receptors were gathered from a woman between 18 and 29 years old with acute or convalescent COVID-19.

This clone was counted between two and nine times. V and J are TRBV14 and TRBJ1-5, with 7 bases identical to TRBD1. The trim removed 4 bases at V and 7 bases at J, leaving 13 bases unmatched. The CDR3 spans 16 residues. Per the germline V gene, CDR1 is SGHDN and CDR2 is FVKESK. The CDR3 region has the DNA TGTGCCAGCAGCCTACAAGGCAAAAAACAGGGGCAGCCCCAGCATTTT. Protein: CASSLQGKKQGQPQHF.

This clone has a handful of counts. The rearrangement links TRBV18 to TRBJ1-5; unclear D gene. V gave up 0 bases and J gave up 0 bases, with 9 bases separating them. The CDR3 loop spans 16 amino acids. Germline loops: CDR1 KGHSH, CDR2 LQKENI. CDR3 residues: CASSPPSGDSNQPQHF. The CDR3 DNA reads as TGTGCCAGCTCACCACCGTCGGGTGATAGCAATCAGCCCCAGCATTTT. The full variable domain, rest sourced from reference TRBV18 and TRBJ1-5, is NAGVMQNPRHLVRRRGQEARLRCSPMKGHSHVYWYRQLPEEGLKFMVYLQKENIIDESGMPKERFSAEFPKEGPSILRIQQVVRGDSAAYFCASSPPSGDSNQPQHFGDGTRLSIL.

The chain has TRBV15 and TRBJ2-3, with D perhaps matching TRBD1 (5 bases). CDR3 size: 13 residues. The ends were cut back, 4 bases at V and 3 bases at J, with 8 bases in the middle. Germline values: CDR1 LNHNV, CDR2 YYDKDF (reference sequence). DNA for the CDR3: TGTGCCACCAGCACCCAGGGAACAGATACGCAGTATTTT. The encoded protein is CATSTQGTDTQYF. Full variable domain (rest looked up from reference TRBV15 and TRBJ2-3): DAMVIQNPRYQVTQFGKPVTLSCSQTLNHNVMYWYQQKSSQAPKLLFHYYDKDFNNEADTPDNFQSRRPNTSFCFLDIRSPGLGDTAMYLCATSTQGTDTQYFGPGTRLTVL.

This rearrangement joins TRBV12-1 to TRBJ2-5; whether TRBD2, the table's D call, matches the DNA was not checked. TRBV12-1 is an annotated pseudogene. This CDR3 has 16 amino acids. CDR3 nucleotides: TGTGCCAGCAGCTTTGCCGAAGCGGAAGACCAAGAGACCCAGTACTTC. It encodes CASSFAEAEDQETQYF.

The chain employs TRBV18 and TRBJ1-1; TRBD1 matches 7 bases. The CDR3 covers 12 residues. Unmatched junction bases numbered 3, after V lost 3 bases and J lost 8 bases. Germline V gives CDR1 KGHSH, CDR2 LQKENI. The CDR3 DNA sequence: TGTGCCAGCTCACCCCAGGACAGGGAAGCTTTCTTT. Protein product: CASSPQDREAFF.

The chain combines TRBV6-5 with TRBJ2-5, with D possibly matching TRBD1 (5 bases). The CDR3 has 12 residues. Trimming shortened V by 4 bases and J by 5 bases, and 8 bases separated the two germline ends. CDR1 MNHEY and CDR2 SVGAGI come from the germline V gene. The CDR3 bases are TGTGCCAGCAGTTTGGGGCATGAGACCCAGTACTTC. This sequence encodes CASSLGHETQYF.

Only one count was recorded for this clone. This chain connects TRBV6-5 to TRBJ2-7; weak D call: TRBD2 (5 bases). Germline values: CDR1 MNHEY, CDR2 SVGAGI. V lost 0 bases to trimming and J lost 1 base, with 13 bases between them. The CDR3 extends over 16 amino acids. CDR3 protein: CASSYSSSRGSYEQYF. The CDR3 nucleotides read TGTGCCAGCAGTTACTCATCGAGTCGCGGGTCCTACGAGCAGTACTTC.

The rearrangement links TRBV24-1 to TRBJ2-1, with 7 bases identical to TRBD1. This CDR3 is 16 amino acids long. CDR1 KGHDR and CDR2 SFDVKD come from the germline V gene. J gave up 6 bases and V 4 bases, and 11 bases lay outside the gene matches. CDR3 sequence reads: CATSDRSKTGSNEQFF. CDR3 coding DNA: TGTGCCACCAGTGACCGCAGTAAGACAGGGTCCAATGAGCAGTTCTTC.

This clone was detected only once. The rearrangement uses TRBV6-2 or TRBV6-3 and TRBJ2-7; the D is unclear. V shed 3 bases and J shed 4 bases, with 13 bases lying between them. Germline CDR1 and CDR2: MNHEY and SVGEGT. CDR3 size: 14 residues. The CDR3 loop is CASSYKRFGYEQYF. The CDR3 DNA is TGTGCCAGCAGTTATAAAAGGTTCGGGTACGAGCAGTACTTC.

J is TRBJ2-1 and V is TRBV5-8; the match to TRBD1 covers 7 bases. The CDR3 spans 17 residues. J gave up 0 bases and V 1 base, and 7 bases lay outside the gene matches. Germline CDR1 and CDR2: SGHTS and YDEGEE. The DNA for the CDR3 is TGTGCCAGCAGCTTGTGGGTGACAGGGAGCTCCTACAATGAGCAGTTCTTC. Encoded protein: CASSLWVTGSSYNEQFF.